The clone carrying this T cell receptor beta chain was observed a few times. Its antigen is still unknown. These data belong to a study of identical twins. V lost 9 bases, J lost 5 bases, and 16 bases lay in between. Germline values: CDR1 LNHNV, CDR2 YYDKDF (reference sequence). This CDR3 spans 13 amino acids. MiXCR was run by TCRdb on the 5' RACE reads, yielding one entry per CDR3 protein. Of some 570,000 distinct CDR3 sequences in the sample, 20% to 25% were seen once. The study, taken as a whole, reports: Abundant cord blood beta clonotypes carried fewer insertions; memory repertoires showed none.

The sample also formed part of further work on yellow fever vaccine responses in identical twins.

The TCR originated in a woman younger than 30 in good health. V usage is TRBV15 and J usage is TRBJ2-5, with D maybe TRBD1 (6 bases). Sample: CD4+ T cells sorted from blood. CDR3 residues: CATRRQVTETQYF. The DNA of the CDR3 is TGTGCCACGCGGAGACAGGTAACGGAGACCCAGTACTTC.